Below are 25 T cell receptor beta chains sequenced from a single sample in a study of type 1 regulatory T cells. Their target antigens are unknown. TCRdb itself ran the reads through MiXCR, one entry per CDR3 protein. This table holds about 62,000 distinct CDR3 sequences, roughly two thirds found once. Sample: cultured non-Tr1 T cells, either the whole culture or a sorted T cell fraction (not recorded which). Every receptor here comes from a human donor in good health.

The rearrangement links TRBV27 to TRBJ2-5, with 7 bases identical to TRBD1. CDR1 is MNHEY, CDR2 SMNVEV, per germline (reference sequence). The ends lost 5 bases at V and 2 bases at J; junction bases unmatched: 11. The CDR3 runs 16 residues. The CDR3 sequence is CASSPWTLDRQETQYF. In nucleotides, the CDR3 is TGTGCCAGCAGTCCGTGGACCTTGGACAGGCAAGAGACCCAGTACTTC.

V is TRBV20-1 and J is TRBJ2-7, with D tentatively TRBD1 (6 bases). Trimming cost V 6 bases and J 0 bases, with 15 bases left between them. Looked up from germline, CDR1 is DFQATT and CDR2 is SNEGSKA (reference sequence). This CDR3 contains 14 residues. As DNA, the CDR3 is TGCAGTGCGGCCAAAGACAGGTTCTCCTACGAGCAGTACTTC. It is translated as CSAAKDRFSYEQYF.

This clonotype is labeled as medium-sized. CDR3 DNA: TGTGCCAGCAGCCAAGTCCTCCGGGACGGACGAAACACCATATATTTT. Amino acid sequence: CASSQVLRDGRNTIYF. This sequence joins TRBV3-1 and TRBJ1-3, with D maybe TRBD1 (5 bases). Germline-derived CDR1 and CDR2 are LGHDT and YNNKEL (reference sequence). Trimming shortened V by 1 base and J by 5 bases, and 15 bases separated the two germline ends. CDR3 size: 16 residues.

The gene calls are TRBV20-1 and TRBJ1-4; a possible D gene is TRBD1 (5 bases). This CDR3 has 13 residues. Germline values: CDR1 DFQATT, CDR2 SNEGSKA (reference sequence). V lost 3 bases and J lost 6, with 11 bases in between. The chain's CDR3 is CSARTDKDEKLFF. DNA of the CDR3: TGCAGTGCTAGGACGGACAAAGATGAAAAACTGTTTTTT.

The chain employs TRBV20-1 and TRBJ2-5; D unresolved. Germline assignment: CDR1 DFQATT and CDR2 SNEGSKA (reference sequence). The CDR3 sequence is 12 residues long. Deletions cut 6 bases from V and 1 base from J, with 9 bases between. CDR3 sequence: CSAARSQETQYF. The CDR3 DNA reads TGCAGTGCAGCCAGGTCCCAAGAGACCCAGTACTTC.

This clonotype appeared a few times. This chain connects TRBV4-1 to TRBJ1-1; D gene uncertain. The V end was cut by 2 bases, the J end by 0 bases, with 4 bases between. CDR3 length equals 13 residues. CDR1 and CDR2 (germline): MGHRA, YSYEKL. The DNA for the CDR3 is TGCGCCAGCAGCCAAAGGATGAACACTGAAGCTTTCTTT. Encoded protein: CASSQRMNTEAFF.

The genes are TRBV5-1 and TRBJ2-6, with 9 bases matching TRBD1. The CDR3 runs 17 residues. V lost 2 bases to trimming and J lost 3 bases; unmatched junction nucleotides: 6. Per germline, CDR1 SGHRS and CDR2 YFSETQ. CDR3 DNA sequence: TGCGCCAGCAGCTTACAGGGGGCGATCGGTGGGGCCAACGTCCTGACTTTC. Its translation is CASSLQGAIGGANVLTF.

This clonotype was seen a few times. The chain joins TRBV11-3 to TRBJ2-7, with unresolved D. The CDR3 is 13 residues long. Germline CDR1 and CDR2: SGHNT and YENEEA. Trimming pared 5 bases from V and 6 bases from J, leaving 14 bases between. CDR3: CASSPEIAGEQYF. The CDR3 region has the DNA TGTGCCAGCAGCCCAGAGATCGCAGGCGAGCAGTACTTC.

V usage is TRBV20-1 and J usage is TRBJ2-7, with D perhaps given as TRBD1 or TRBD2 (5 bases each). This CDR3 region has 13 residues. The germline V gene encodes CDR1 DFQATT and CDR2 SNEGSKA (reference sequence). Trimming took 1 base from V and 7 from J, leaving 14 bases between them. CDR3: CSARGDALGEQYF. The CDR3 DNA is TGCAGTGCTAGAGGGGACGCCTTAGGAGAGCAGTACTTC.

The chain carries TRBV7-2 and TRBJ2-3; no reliable D call. The CDR3 spans 14 residues. Germline CDR1 SGHTA, CDR2 FQGNSA. Trimming left V 2 bases short and J 6 bases short, with 12 bases between. The DNA for the CDR3 is TGTGCCAGCAGCTTATATGGCCCGAAGGATACGCAGTATTTT. Protein product: CASSLYGPKDTQYF. The full variable domain, with the rest looked up from reference TRBV7-2 and TRBJ2-3, is GAGVSQSPSNKVTEKGKDVELRCDPISGHTALYWYRQSLGQGLEFLIYFQGNSAPDKSGLPSDRFSAERTGGSVSTLTIQRTQQEDSAVYLCASSLYGPKDTQYFGPGTRLTVL.

The chain links TRBV20-1 to TRBJ2-5, with D unclear. V lost 2 bases, J lost 0 bases, and 10 bases lay in between. Per the germline V gene, CDR1 is DFQATT and CDR2 is SNEGSKA (reference sequence). The CDR3 sequence is 14 residues long. As DNA, the CDR3 is TGCAGTGCTAGATCCATCTCGTACCAAGAGACCCAGTACTTC. It translates to CSARSISYQETQYF.

This clonotype appeared a few times. The chain employs TRBV7-2 and TRBJ1-3; D remains ambiguous. The ends were cut back, 4 bases at V and 4 bases at J, with 17 bases in the middle. The germline V gene has CDR1 SGHTA and CDR2 FQGNSA. CDR3 length: 16 amino acids. Here the CDR3 reads CASSSSGGSVGNTIYF. DNA for the CDR3: TGTGCCAGCAGCTCATCAGGAGGCTCGGTGGGAAACACCATATATTTT.

The chain links TRBV7-8 to TRBJ2-5; maybe TRBD1 (6 bases). Looked up from germline, CDR1 is SGHVS and CDR2 is FQNEAQ. Trimming cost V 5 bases and J 4 bases, with 23 bases left between them. The CDR3 contains 17 residues. For the CDR3, the DNA is TGTGCCAGCAGCCCTCAGGGGAGCGCCGGACGAGGAGAGACCCAGTACTTC. This codes for CASSPQGSAGRGETQYF.

This clonotype was recorded a few times. This chain connects TRBV5-5 to TRBJ2-3; D call uncertain. The germline V gene has CDR1 SGHKS and CDR2 YYEKEE (reference sequence). V was shortened by 5 bases and J by 2 bases, with 18 bases between the two germline ends. The CDR3 is 16 amino acids. Here the CDR3 reads CASSSAVLGPTDTQYF. The CDR3 nucleotides read TGTGCCAGCAGTTCCGCCGTCTTGGGCCCCACAGATACGCAGTATTTT. Complete variable domain (other parts from reference TRBV5-5 and TRBJ2-3): DAGVTQSPTHLIKTRGQQVTLRCSPISGHKSVSWYQQVLGQGPQFIFQYYEKEERGRGNFPDRFSARQFPNYSSELNVNALLLGDSALYLCASSSAVLGPTDTQYFGPGTRLTVL.

The V and J genes are TRBV7-7 and TRBJ2-5; unclear D gene. CDR3 length equals 14 residues. The V end was cut by 4 bases, the J end by 4 bases, with 13 bases between. From germline, CDR1 is SSHAT and CDR2 FNYEAQ (reference sequence). CDR3 amino acids: CASSWGSALETQYF. DNA for the CDR3: TGTGCCAGCAGCTGGGGATCGGCGCTAGAGACCCAGTACTTC. Supplemented by reference TRBV7-7 and TRBJ2-5, the full variable domain reads GAGVSQSPRYKVTKRGQDVTLRCDPISSHATLYWYQQALGQGPEFLTYFNYEAQPDKSGLPSDRFSAERPEGSISTLTIQRTEQRDSAMYRCASSWGSALETQYFGPGTRLLVL.

V and J are TRBV5-1 and TRBJ2-1; D gene uncertain. The germline CDR1 and CDR2 sequences are SGHRS and YFSETQ. With 4 bases removed from V and 5 bases from J, the gap between germline ends came to 25 bases. The CDR3 has 18 residues. The DNA of the CDR3 is TGCGCCAGCAGCGTGGGCGCGCTCTCGACACTGAGGAACAATGAGCAGTTCTTC. Translation gives CASSVGALSTLRNNEQFF.

The chain recombines TRBV20-1 with TRBJ1-1; the D is unclear. Germline V gene data show CDR1 as DFQATT and CDR2 as SNEGSKA (reference sequence). With 4 bases removed from V and 2 bases from J, the gap between germline ends came to 8 bases. The CDR3 totals 12 residues. The CDR3 sequence: CSATRENTEAFF. The CDR3 DNA follows: TGCAGTGCTACCAGAGAAAACACTGAAGCTTTCTTT.

This clonotype was found a few times. The V call is TRBV6-5, the J call TRBJ1-2; TRBD1 matches 7 bases. From germline, CDR1 is MNHEY and CDR2 SVGAGI. J lost 3 bases, V lost 2 bases, and 9 bases had no gene match. The CDR3 has 16 residues. The CDR3 protein is CASSYGATGRHYGYTF. The CDR3, as DNA: TGTGCCAGCAGTTACGGGGCGACAGGGAGGCACTATGGCTACACCTTC.

J is TRBJ2-3 and V is TRBV5-4; 12 bases line up with TRBD1. The germline V gene encodes CDR1 SGHNT and CDR2 YYREEE (reference sequence). V gave up 4 bases and J gave up 9 bases; unmatched junction bases: 12. The length of the CDR3 is 16 residues. The DNA for the CDR3 is TGTGCCAGCAGCCACGAAACCGGGACAGGGGGCTTAACGCAGTATTTT. Translated, it gives CASSHETGTGGLTQYF.

The chain combines TRBV5-5 with TRBJ2-2; D is tentatively TRBD1 or TRBD2 (5 bases each). V was trimmed by 4 bases and J by 8 bases, leaving 15 bases between them. The CDR3 runs 14 residues. Germline CDR1 is SGHKS and CDR2 is YYEKEE (reference sequence). The CDR3 nucleotides read TGTGCCAGCAGCCCGGGACCGCTGGGTGGGGAGCTGTTTTTT. Translating gives CASSPGPLGGELFF.

The CDR3 DNA reads as TGTGCCAGCAGTTTGGGTAGCGGGAGCCCCACAGATACGCAGTATTTT. Translated: CASSLGSGSPTDTQYF. V gene TRBV28 combines with J gene TRBJ2-3, with 9 bases fitting TRBD2. The CDR3 is made up of 16 amino acids. V shed 3 bases, J shed 2 bases, and the junction held 6 bases outside the gene matches. The V gene's germline CDR1 is MDHEN and CDR2 SYDVKM. Full variable domain (rest looked up from reference TRBV28 and TRBJ2-3): DVKVTQSSRYLVKRTGEKVFLECVQDMDHENMFWYRQDPGLGLRLIYFSYDVKMKEKGDIPEGYSVSREKKERFSLILESASTNQTSMYLCASSLGSGSPTDTQYFGPGTRLTVL.

The chain recombines TRBV20-1 with TRBJ2-2; 7 positions agree with TRBD2. The germline CDR1 and CDR2 sequences are DFQATT and SNEGSKA (reference sequence). The CDR3 runs to 13 residues. The trim removed 4 bases at V and 6 bases at J, leaving 5 bases unmatched. The CDR3 DNA reads as TGCAGTGCTAAGCGGGGAGCCTCCGGGGAGCTGTTTTTT. This sequence encodes CSAKRGASGELFF.

The J gene is TRBJ2-2, the V gene TRBV3-1; no firm D call. The CDR3 covers 14 residues. Germline V gene sequence: CDR1 LGHDT, CDR2 YNNKEL (reference sequence). V lost 5 bases to trimming and J lost 5 bases, with 12 bases between them. The CDR3 coding sequence is TGTGCCAGCAGCACGCAAAGAGGTACCGGGGAGCTGTTTTTT. Amino acids: CASSTQRGTGELFF.

The chain has TRBV20-1 and TRBJ2-4; D may match TRBD1 or TRBD2 (6 bases each). The length of the CDR3 is 11 residues. The germline V gene has CDR1 DFQATT and CDR2 SNEGSKA (reference sequence). Trimming removed 3 bases at V and 13 bases at J, with 13 bases between. For the CDR3, the DNA is TGCAGTGCTAGGGAGGGGGGAAACCAGTACTTC. It translates to CSAREGGNQYF.

The V call is TRBV20-1, the J call TRBJ2-7; D unclear. The CDR3 runs to 15 residues. Trimming cost V 3 bases and J 1 base, with 16 bases left between them. Looked up from germline, CDR1 is DFQATT and CDR2 is SNEGSKA (reference sequence). In nucleotides, the CDR3 is TGCAGTGCTAGTATTCCCGGTTCAACGTCCTACGAGCAGTACTTC. As protein: CSASIPGSTSYEQYF.